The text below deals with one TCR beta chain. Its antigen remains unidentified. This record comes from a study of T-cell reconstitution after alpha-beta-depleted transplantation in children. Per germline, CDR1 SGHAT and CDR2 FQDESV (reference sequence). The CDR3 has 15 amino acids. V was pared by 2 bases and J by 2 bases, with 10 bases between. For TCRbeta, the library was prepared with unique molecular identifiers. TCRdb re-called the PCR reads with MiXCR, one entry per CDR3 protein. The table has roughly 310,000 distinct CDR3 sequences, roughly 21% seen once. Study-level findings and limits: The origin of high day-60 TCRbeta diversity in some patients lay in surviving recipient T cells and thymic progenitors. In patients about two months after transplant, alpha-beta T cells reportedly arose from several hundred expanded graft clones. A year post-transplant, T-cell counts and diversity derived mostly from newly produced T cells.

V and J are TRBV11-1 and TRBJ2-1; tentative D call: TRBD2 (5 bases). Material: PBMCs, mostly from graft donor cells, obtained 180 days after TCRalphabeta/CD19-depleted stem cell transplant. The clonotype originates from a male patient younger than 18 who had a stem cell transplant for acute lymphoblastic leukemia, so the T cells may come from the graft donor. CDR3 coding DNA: TGTGCCAGCAGCTTAATGGGAGTAGCCTACAATGAGCAGTTCTTC. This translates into CASSLMGVAYNEQFF. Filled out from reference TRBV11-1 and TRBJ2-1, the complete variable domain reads EAEVAQSPRYKITEKSQAVAFWCDPISGHATLYWYRQILGQGPELLVQFQDESVVDDSQLPKDRFSAERLKGVDSTLKIQPAELGDSAMYLCASSLMGVAYNEQFFGPGTRLTVL.